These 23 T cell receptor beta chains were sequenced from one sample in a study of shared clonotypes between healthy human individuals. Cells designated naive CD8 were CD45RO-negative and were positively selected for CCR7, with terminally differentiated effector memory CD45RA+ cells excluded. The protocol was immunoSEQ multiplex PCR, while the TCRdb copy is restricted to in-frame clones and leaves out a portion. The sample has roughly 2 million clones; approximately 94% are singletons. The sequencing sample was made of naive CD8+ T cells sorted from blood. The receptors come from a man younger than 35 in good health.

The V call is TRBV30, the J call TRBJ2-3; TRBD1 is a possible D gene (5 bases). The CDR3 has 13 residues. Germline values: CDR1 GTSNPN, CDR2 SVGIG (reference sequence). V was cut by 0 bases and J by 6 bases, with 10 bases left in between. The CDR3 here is CAWSVQDPDTQYF. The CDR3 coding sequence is TGTGCCTGGAGTGTACAGGACCCCGATACGCAGTATTTT.

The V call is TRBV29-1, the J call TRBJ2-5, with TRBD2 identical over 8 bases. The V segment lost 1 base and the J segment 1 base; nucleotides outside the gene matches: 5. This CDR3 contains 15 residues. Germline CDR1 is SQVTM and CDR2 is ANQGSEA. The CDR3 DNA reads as TGCAGCGTTGAAGTTCCTAGCGGGCTCCAAGAGACCCAGTACTTC. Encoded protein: CSVEVPSGLQETQYF.

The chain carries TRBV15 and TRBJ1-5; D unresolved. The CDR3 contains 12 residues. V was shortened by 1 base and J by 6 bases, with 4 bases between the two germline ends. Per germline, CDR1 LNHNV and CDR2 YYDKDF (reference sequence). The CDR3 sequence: CATSRVGQPQHF. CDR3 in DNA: TGTGCCACCAGCAGAGTCGGTCAGCCCCAGCATTTT.

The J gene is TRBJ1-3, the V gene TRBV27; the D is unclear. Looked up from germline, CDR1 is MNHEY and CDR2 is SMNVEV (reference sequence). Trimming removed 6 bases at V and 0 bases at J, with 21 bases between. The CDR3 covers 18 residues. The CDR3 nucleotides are TGTGCCAGCAGCGTATATTACTCTTCCGGGCTCTCTGGAAACACCATATATTTT. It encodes CASSVYYSSGLSGNTIYF.

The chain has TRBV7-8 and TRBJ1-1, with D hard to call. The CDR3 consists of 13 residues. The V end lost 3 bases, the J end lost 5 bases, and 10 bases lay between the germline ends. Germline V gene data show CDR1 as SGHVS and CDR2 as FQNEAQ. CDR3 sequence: CASSFEAWTEAFF. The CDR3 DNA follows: TGTGCCAGCAGCTTCGAGGCGTGGACTGAAGCTTTCTTT.

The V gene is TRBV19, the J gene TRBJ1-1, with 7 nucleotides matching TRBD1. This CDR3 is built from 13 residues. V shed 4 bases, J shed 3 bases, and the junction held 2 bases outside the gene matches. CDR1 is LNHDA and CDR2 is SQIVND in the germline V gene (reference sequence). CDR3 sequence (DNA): TGTGCCAGTAGTAGGACAGGAGACACTGAAGCTTTCTTT. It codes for CASSRTGDTEAFF.

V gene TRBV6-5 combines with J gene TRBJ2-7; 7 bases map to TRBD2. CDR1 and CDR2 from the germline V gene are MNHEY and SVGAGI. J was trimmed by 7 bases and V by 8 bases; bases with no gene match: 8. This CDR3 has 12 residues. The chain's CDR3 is CASGAGEGEQYF. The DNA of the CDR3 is TGTGCCAGCGGGGCGGGAGAGGGTGAGCAGTACTTC.

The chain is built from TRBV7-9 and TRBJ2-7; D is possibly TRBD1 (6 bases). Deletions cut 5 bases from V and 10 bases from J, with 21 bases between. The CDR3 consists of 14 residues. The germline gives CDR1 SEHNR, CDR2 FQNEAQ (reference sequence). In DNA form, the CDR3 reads TGTGCCAGCAGCCTCTCGGGACATCCCACGGAACAGTACTTC. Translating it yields CASSLSGHPTEQYF.

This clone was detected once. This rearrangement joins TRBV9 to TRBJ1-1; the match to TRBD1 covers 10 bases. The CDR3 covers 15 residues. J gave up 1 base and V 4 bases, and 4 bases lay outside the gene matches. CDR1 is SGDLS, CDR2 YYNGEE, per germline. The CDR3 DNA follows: TGTGCCAGCAGCCCAGGGGACAGGGGGAACACTGAAGCTTTCTTT. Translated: CASSPGDRGNTEAFF. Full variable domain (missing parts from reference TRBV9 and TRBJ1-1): DSGVTQTPKHLITATGQRVTLRCSPRSGDLSVYWYQQSLDQGLQFLIQYYNGEERAKGNILERFSAQQFPDLHSELNLSSLELGDSALYFCASSPGDRGNTEAFFGQGTRLTVV.

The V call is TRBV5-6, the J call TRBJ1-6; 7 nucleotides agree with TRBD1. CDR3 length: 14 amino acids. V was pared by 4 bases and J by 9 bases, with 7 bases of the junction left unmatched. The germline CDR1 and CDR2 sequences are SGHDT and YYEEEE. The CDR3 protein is CASSLDRESSPLHF. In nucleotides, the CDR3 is TGTGCCAGCAGCCTCGACAGGGAGAGTTCACCCCTCCACTTT. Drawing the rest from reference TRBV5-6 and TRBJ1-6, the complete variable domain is DAGVTQSPTHLIKTRGQQVTLRCSPKSGHDTVSWYQQALGQGPQFIFQYYEEEERQRGNFPDRFSGHQFPNYSSELNVNALLLGDSALYLCASSLDRESSPLHFGNGTRLTVT.

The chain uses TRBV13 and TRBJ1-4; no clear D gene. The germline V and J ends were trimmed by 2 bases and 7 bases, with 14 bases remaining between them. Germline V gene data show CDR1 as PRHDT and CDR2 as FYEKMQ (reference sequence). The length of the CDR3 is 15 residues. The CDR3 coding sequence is TGTGCCAGCAGCTTACAGGCGGGTCGTAGTGAAAAACTGTTTTTT. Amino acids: CASSLQAGRSEKLFF.

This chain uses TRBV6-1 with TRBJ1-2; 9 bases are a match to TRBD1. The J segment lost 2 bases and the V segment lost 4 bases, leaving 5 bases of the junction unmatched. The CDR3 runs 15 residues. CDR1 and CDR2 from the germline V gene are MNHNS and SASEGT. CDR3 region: CASSASGTGNYGYTF. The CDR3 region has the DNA TGTGCCAGCAGTGCTTCAGGGACAGGGAACTATGGCTACACCTTC.

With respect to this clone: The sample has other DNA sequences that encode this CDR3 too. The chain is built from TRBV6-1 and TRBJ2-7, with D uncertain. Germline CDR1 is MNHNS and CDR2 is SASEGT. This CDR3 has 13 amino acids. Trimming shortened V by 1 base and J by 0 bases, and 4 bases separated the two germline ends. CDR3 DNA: TGTGCCAGCAGTGAAGGCAACTCCTACGAGCAGTACTTC. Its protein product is CASSEGNSYEQYF.

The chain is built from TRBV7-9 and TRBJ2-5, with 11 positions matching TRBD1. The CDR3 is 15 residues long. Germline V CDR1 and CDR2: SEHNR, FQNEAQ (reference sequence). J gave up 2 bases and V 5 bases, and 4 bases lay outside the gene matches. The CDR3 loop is CASSEGQGGQETQYF. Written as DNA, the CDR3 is TGTGCCAGCAGCGAGGGACAGGGGGGTCAAGAGACCCAGTACTTC.

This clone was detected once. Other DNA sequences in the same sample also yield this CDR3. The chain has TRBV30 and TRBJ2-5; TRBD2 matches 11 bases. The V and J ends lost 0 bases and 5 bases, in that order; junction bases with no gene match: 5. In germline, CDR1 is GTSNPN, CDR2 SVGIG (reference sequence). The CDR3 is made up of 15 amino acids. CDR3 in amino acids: CAWSVGTSGGETQYF. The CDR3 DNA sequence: TGTGCCTGGAGTGTAGGGACTAGCGGAGGGGAGACCCAGTACTTC.

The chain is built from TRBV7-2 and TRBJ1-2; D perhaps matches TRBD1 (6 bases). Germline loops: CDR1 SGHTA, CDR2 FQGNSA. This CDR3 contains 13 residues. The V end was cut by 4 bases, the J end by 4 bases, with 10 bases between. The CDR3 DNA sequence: TGTGCCAGCAGCTCAGGGGTTAGCTATGGCTACACCTTC. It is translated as CASSSGVSYGYTF.

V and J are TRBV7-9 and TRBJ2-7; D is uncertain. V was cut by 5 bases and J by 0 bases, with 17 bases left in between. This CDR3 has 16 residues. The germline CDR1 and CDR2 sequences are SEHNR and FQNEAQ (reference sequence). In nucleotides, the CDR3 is TGTGCCAGCAGCCCGTCCTTGGGCTTGGTCTCCTACGAGCAGTACTTC. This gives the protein CASSPSLGLVSYEQYF.

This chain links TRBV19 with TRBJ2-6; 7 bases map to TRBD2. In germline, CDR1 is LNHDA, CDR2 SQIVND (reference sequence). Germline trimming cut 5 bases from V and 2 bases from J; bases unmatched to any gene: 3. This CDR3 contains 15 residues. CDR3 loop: CASSLGRAGANVLTF. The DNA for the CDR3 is TGTGCCAGTAGTTTGGGGAGGGCTGGGGCCAACGTCCTGACTTTC.

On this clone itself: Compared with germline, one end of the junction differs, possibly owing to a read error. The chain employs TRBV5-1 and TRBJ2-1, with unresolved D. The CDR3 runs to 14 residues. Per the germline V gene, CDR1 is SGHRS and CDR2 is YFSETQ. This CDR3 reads CASSLYFSDNEQFF. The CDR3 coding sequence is TGCGCCAGCAGCCTATACTTCTCCGACAATGAGCAGTTCTTC.

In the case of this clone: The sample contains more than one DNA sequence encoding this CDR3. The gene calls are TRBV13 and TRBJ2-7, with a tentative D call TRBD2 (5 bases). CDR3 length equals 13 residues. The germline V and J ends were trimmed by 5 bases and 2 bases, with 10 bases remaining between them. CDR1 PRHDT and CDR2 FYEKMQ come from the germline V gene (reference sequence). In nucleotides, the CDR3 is TGTGCCAGCAGCACGGGAACCACCTACGAGCAGTACTTC. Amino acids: CASSTGTTYEQYF. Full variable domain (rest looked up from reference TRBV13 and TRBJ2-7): AAGVIQSPRHLIKEKRETATLKCYPIPRHDTVYWYQQGPGQDPQFLISFYEKMQSDKGSIPDRFSAQQFSDYHSELNMSSLELGDSALYFCASSTGTTYEQYFGPGTRLTVT.

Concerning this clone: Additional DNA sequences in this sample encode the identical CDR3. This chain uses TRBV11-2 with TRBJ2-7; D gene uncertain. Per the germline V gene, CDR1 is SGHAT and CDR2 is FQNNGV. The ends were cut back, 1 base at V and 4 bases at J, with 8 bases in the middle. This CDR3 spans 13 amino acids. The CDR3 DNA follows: TGTGCCAGCAGCTTAGTGTTGGTTTACGAGCAGTACTTC. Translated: CASSLVLVYEQYF.

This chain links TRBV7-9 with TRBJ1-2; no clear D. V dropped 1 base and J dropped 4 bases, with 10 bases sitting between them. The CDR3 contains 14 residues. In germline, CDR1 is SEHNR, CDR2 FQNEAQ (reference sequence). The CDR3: CASSLEAAAYGYTF. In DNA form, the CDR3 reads TGTGCCAGCAGCTTAGAGGCAGCAGCCTATGGCTACACCTTC. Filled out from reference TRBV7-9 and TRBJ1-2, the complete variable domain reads DTGVSQNPRHKITKRGQNVTFRCDPISEHNRLYWYRQTLGQGPEFLTYFQNEAQLEKSRLLSDRFSAERPKGSFSTLEIQRTEQGDSAMYLCASSLEAAAYGYTFGSGTRLTVV.

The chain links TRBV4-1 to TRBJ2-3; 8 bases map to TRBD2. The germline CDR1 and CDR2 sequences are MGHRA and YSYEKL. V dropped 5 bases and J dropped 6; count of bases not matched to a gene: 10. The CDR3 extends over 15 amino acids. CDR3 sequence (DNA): TGCGCCAGCAGCGGGATAGCGGGGCCCCGGGATACGCAGTATTTT. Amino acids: CASSGIAGPRDTQYF.